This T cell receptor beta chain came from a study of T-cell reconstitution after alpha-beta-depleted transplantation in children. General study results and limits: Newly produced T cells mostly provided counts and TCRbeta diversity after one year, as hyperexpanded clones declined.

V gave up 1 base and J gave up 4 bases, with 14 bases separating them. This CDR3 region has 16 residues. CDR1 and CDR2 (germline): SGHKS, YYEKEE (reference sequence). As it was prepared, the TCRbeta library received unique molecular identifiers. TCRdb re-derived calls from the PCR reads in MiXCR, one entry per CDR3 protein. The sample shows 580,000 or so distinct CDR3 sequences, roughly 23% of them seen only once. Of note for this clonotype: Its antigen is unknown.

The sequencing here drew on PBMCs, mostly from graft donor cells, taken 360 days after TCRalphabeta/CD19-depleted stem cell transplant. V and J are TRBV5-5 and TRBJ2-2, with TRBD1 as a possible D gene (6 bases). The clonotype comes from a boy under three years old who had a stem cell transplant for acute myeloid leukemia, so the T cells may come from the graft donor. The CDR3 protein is CASSLRGLKVTGELFF. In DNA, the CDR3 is TGTGCCAGCAGCTTGAGGGGGTTGAAAGTCACCGGGGAGCTGTTTTTT.